These T cell receptor beta chains were read from a single sample in a study of cytomegalovirus exposure and HLA in healthy donors. Libraries were prepared by immunoSEQ multiplex PCR; TCRdb keeps only in-frame clonotypes and omits some of them. Of 150,000 to 200,000 clones in the sample, less than 90% were seen once. Sequencing was done on a sample of PBMCs. Receptors originate from a young man in good health and CMV-seropositive. The CDR3 runs from the conserved cysteine through the conserved F or W. Each record gives: J gene, V gene, D gene, clone size, CDR3 DNA, CDR3 protein. A D gene is named only where the DNA matches it firmly. Rows may omit the clone size; those that give it use once, few, many or a size class.

>TRBJ1-1|TRBV13|-|few
TGTGCCAGCAGCTCCCTGCCCCGATTGAGTGAAGCTTTCTTT
CASSSLPRLSEAFF
>TRBJ2-5|TRBV5-6|TRBD2|-
TGTGCCAGCAGCACGGGAGGCCCTAGCGGACAAGAGACCCAGTACTTC
CASSTGGPSGQETQYF
>TRBJ2-7|TRBV13|-|few
TGTGCCAGCAGCACCACCCCCAGGGGACCCTACGAGCAGTACTTC
CASSTTPRGPYEQYF
>TRBJ1-3|TRBV30|-|-
TGTGCCTGGACTCGCTCTGGAAACACCATATATTTT
CAWTRSGNTIYF
>TRBJ1-5|TRBV13|-|-
TGTGCCAGCAGCTTAGGAGCGAATCAGCCCCAGCATTTT
CASSLGANQPQHF
>TRBJ2-7|TRBV2|TRBD2|-
TGTGCCAGCAGCCCGGGACTAGCGGGAAGCCGGCAGTACTTC
CASSPGLAGSRQYF
>TRBJ2-3|TRBV6-1|-|-
TGTGCCAGCAGTGAAGACCGGAGCGGCCTATTCACAGATACGCAGTATTTT
CASSEDRSGLFTDTQYF
>TRBJ1-2|TRBV5-1|-|-
TGCGCCAGCAGCTTAGGGGAGGCCAGGGGCTACACCTTC
CASSLGEARGYTF
>TRBJ1-2|TRBV5-6|-|-
TGTGCCAGCAGCCCGCAGGGATTCTATGGCTACACCTTC
CASSPQGFYGYTF
>TRBJ1-1|TRBV28|-|-
TGTGCCAGCAGTCCCCCTATTTGGGACTCCCGGGCCACTGAAGCTTTCTTT
CASSPPIWDSRATEAFF
>TRBJ2-4|TRBV11-2|TRBD2|many
TGTGCCAGCAGCTTAGCGCCGGGGTACGAGCGGGAGGAAAACATTCAGTACTTC
CASSLAPGYEREENIQYF
>TRBJ1-4|TRBV4-2|TRBD1|-
TGTGCCAGCAGCCAAGTAGGGGGCTCTGGAAAACTGTTTTTT
CASSQVGGSGKLFF